These T cell receptor beta chains were read from a single sample in a study of control samples from healthy donors and cancer patients. Data came from immunoSEQ multiplex PCR; TCRdb stores just in-frame clones and leaves some out. The sample yields 100,000 to 150,000 clones, around 92% seen once. The sequencing input was PBMCs. These receptors were obtained from a man older than 75 with head and neck cancer. Both conserved end residues are part of each CDR3. D genes are given only for firm matches.

>TRBD2|TRBV2
CASSEGASGSSSTGELFF
>TRBD2|TRBV6-2/TRBV6-3
CASSYGLRLAIDEQFF
>NA|TRBV9
CASSVAPGDSYGYTF
>NA|TRBV11-3
CASSETTVGEQFF
>NA|TRBV30
CAWSVGEKLFF
>TRBD2|TRBV2
CASSGLAGVDEQFF
>TRBD1|TRBV18
CASSPATGTYGYTF
>TRBD2|TRBV5-1
CASWTSGDETQYF
>NA|TRBV6-1
CASSEIRVGPSQYF
>NA|TRBV5-3
CARSLVRDPRKTQYF
>NA|TRBV7-2
CASSSSRRVTDTQYF
>NA|TRBV5-1
CASSLVFGTGNAGNEQFF
>NA|TRBV3-1/TRBV3-2
CASSQDRRGSSYEQYF
>TRBD2|TRBV11-3
CASSLDVSGTNTGELFF
>NA|TRBV5-5
CASSSGRSYNEQYF
>NA|TRBV20-1
CSARGEETQYF
>NA|TRBV5-1
CASSFGDSSQPQHF
>NA|TRBV11-2
CASSRSSEQFF
>TRBD2|TRBV4-3
CASSLRTSGTGELFF
>NA|TRBV18
CASSPIKTGPTSYEQYF
>NA|TRBV18
CASSPPAGSYTQYF
>TRBD2|TRBV10-3
CAISDPGLAGAQRKMAGELFF
>TRBD1|TRBV5-1
CASSLAPGGGAVEQFF
>TRBD1|TRBV6-2/TRBV6-3
CASSFPLRDRETFSSYEQYF
>TRBD1|TRBV6-5
CASRTTGDVRGYTF
>TRBD2|TRBV4-1
CASSSSRGSGSKYF
>TRBD1|TRBV19
CASSILEGQGTNTEAFF
>NA|TRBV7-9
CASSPNGPSDTQYF
>TRBD1|TRBV18
CASSTQGASADTQYF
>NA|TRBV15
CATSPGQQGETQYF
>NA|TRBV12-2
CASRLVVIFSNEQFF
>NA|TRBV19
CASRPGTNTGELFF
>TRBD1|TRBV5-1
CASSGGDRDYNEQFF
>TRBD1|TRBV5-4
CASSLPDRGETF
>NA|TRBV2
CASSDGGGQPQHF
>NA|TRBV6-2/TRBV6-3
CASSYQDTYEQYF
>TRBD1|TRBV10-3
CAISTGGLNEKLFF
>NA|TRBV11-2
CASSPASFGPTDTQYF
>TRBD2|TRBV9
CASSVEAGGLYEQFF
>TRBD1|TRBV15
CATSRGTETGVPDTQYF
>TRBD2|TRBV5-1
CASSSTSGGLAGREEQYF
>NA|TRBV19
CASSLWKGSATNEKLFF
>NA|TRBV5-1
CASSPPGFSGANVLTF
>TRBD1|TRBV3-1/TRBV3-2
CASQGQGNRDTQYF
>NA|TRBV11-2
CASSPGSSGYTF
>TRBD1|TRBV29-1
CSVVRDSPYGYTF